A selection of T cell receptor beta chains follows, all from one sample in a study of cytomegalovirus exposure and HLA in healthy donors. This table comes from immunoSEQ multiplex PCR, and its TCRdb copy is limited to in-frame clones, with some not included. Its clone listing holds 40,000 to 60,000 clones. Sequenced: PBMCs. The receptors here all came from a female donor in good health and CMV-seronegative. Each CDR3 is given with its conserved first and last residue. The D gene is left open where the match is weak. Where a row states a size, it is once, few, many or the class of an expanded clone; other rows omit it.

clone_size: -; v_call: TRBV6-5; d_call: -; j_call: TRBJ1-2; cdr3_aa: CASSSPRKDAYGYTF; cdr3_nt: TGTGCCAGCAGTTCGCCCAGGAAGGATGCCTATGGCTACACCTTC
clone_size: -; v_call: TRBV20-1; d_call: -; j_call: TRBJ2-1; cdr3_aa: CSAAREDEQFF; cdr3_nt: TGCAGTGCTGCCCGAGAGGATGAGCAGTTCTTC
clone_size: -; v_call: TRBV6-1; d_call: -; j_call: TRBJ1-5; cdr3_aa: CASSVTTLQPQHF; cdr3_nt: TGTGCCAGCAGTGTTACGACACTTCAGCCCCAGCATTTT
clone_size: -; v_call: TRBV5-1; d_call: -; j_call: TRBJ1-1; cdr3_aa: CASRLSRTGSGRDTEAFF; cdr3_nt: TGCGCCAGCCGCCTGAGCCGTACAGGGTCCGGTCGGGACACTGAAGCTTTCTTT
clone_size: -; v_call: TRBV4-2; d_call: TRBD2; j_call: TRBJ2-4; cdr3_aa: CASSQAILFGGGHENIQYF; cdr3_nt: TGTGCCAGCAGCCAAGCCATCCTCTTCGGGGGGGGCCACGAAAACATTCAGTACTTC
clone_size: -; v_call: TRBV29-1; d_call: -; j_call: TRBJ2-3; cdr3_aa: CSVDPSTDTQYF; cdr3_nt: TGCAGCGTTGATCCTAGCACAGATACGCAGTATTTT
clone_size: -; v_call: TRBV2; d_call: -; j_call: TRBJ1-2; cdr3_aa: CASSEFSLGYTF; cdr3_nt: TGTGCCAGCAGTGAATTTTCCCTTGGCTACACCTTC
clone_size: -; v_call: TRBV6-1; d_call: -; j_call: TRBJ1-1; cdr3_aa: CASSEQVQNTEAFF; cdr3_nt: TGTGCCAGCAGTGAACAGGTACAGAACACTGAAGCTTTCTTT
clone_size: -; v_call: TRBV5-6; d_call: TRBD1; j_call: TRBJ1-1; cdr3_aa: CASLTGGSMNTEAFF; cdr3_nt: TGTGCCAGCCTGACAGGGGGCAGCATGAACACTGAAGCTTTCTTT
clone_size: -; v_call: TRBV30; d_call: -; j_call: TRBJ1-1; cdr3_aa: CAGSAFRNRGTEAFF; cdr3_nt: TGTGCCGGGAGTGCATTCAGGAATAGGGGCACTGAAGCTTTCTTT
clone_size: large; v_call: TRBV27; d_call: TRBD1; j_call: TRBJ2-7; cdr3_aa: CASTPQGTYEQYF; cdr3_nt: TGTGCCAGCACTCCACAGGGGACCTACGAGCAGTACTTC
clone_size: -; v_call: TRBV4-2; d_call: TRBD1; j_call: TRBJ1-5; cdr3_aa: CASSQNRGLNQPQHF; cdr3_nt: TGTGCCAGCAGCCAAAACAGGGGGTTGAATCAGCCCCAGCATTTT
clone_size: -; v_call: TRBV4-2; d_call: TRBD1; j_call: TRBJ1-1; cdr3_aa: CASSPGQDLVMNTEAFF; cdr3_nt: TGTGCCAGCAGCCCCGGACAGGATCTTGTTATGAACACTGAAGCTTTCTTT
clone_size: -; v_call: TRBV29-1; d_call: TRBD1; j_call: TRBJ1-2; cdr3_aa: CSVVQGAFGYTF; cdr3_nt: TGCAGCGTGGTACAGGGGGCCTTTGGCTACACCTTC
clone_size: -; v_call: TRBV2; d_call: -; j_call: TRBJ1-3; cdr3_aa: CASGQTNTIYF; cdr3_nt: TGTGCCAGCGGGCAGACAAACACCATATATTTT
clone_size: -; v_call: TRBV30; d_call: -; j_call: TRBJ2-5; cdr3_aa: CAWSVGQTQYF; cdr3_nt: TGTGCCTGGAGTGTCGGTCAGACCCAGTACTTC